This TCR beta chain emerged from a study of OX40 agonist ivuxolimab in advanced cancers. Study-level information: Patients receiving dose escalation had hepatocellular carcinoma, melanoma, renal cell or head and neck cancer.

A remark on this clone: Its antigen is as yet unknown.

Points from the study as a whole: Several nonresponders also turned out to have low normalized T-cell clonal expansion. Average numbers of expanded clones were greater in CD8+ T cells than in CD4+.

The table came from immunoSEQ multiplex PCR; TCRdb's copy has only in-frame clones and leaves some out. The sample records tens of thousands of clones, around 90% being singletons. The sample was CD4+ or CD8+ T cells sorted from blood, taken in a trial of the OX40 agonist ivuxolimab. The receptor was isolated from an adult with an advanced solid tumor such as melanoma, head and neck, liver or kidney cancer.

The CDR3 sequence: CASSPQRGPYNEQFF. CDR3 in DNA: TGTGCCAGCAGCCCTCAGCGGGGCCCCTACAATGAGCAGTTCTTC. The chain uses TRBV11-1 and TRBJ2-1; 7 bases line up with TRBD2. The CDR3 runs 15 residues. With 5 bases clipped from V and 2 bases from J, the junction kept 6 bases outside the gene matches. In germline, CDR1 is SGHAT, CDR2 FQDESV (reference sequence).